The sample holds a few counts of the clone carrying this T cell receptor beta chain. Its specificity is unknown. The source of the sample is a study of T cells after yellow fever vaccination. Study at large: The fractions with low cell numbers were processed using SMART-Seq v4 Ultra Low Input.

The CDR3 runs 11 residues. 5'RACE template switching produced TCR cDNA carrying a universal primer site and UMIs. MiXCR, run by TCRdb on the 5' RACE reads, gives a single entry per CDR3 protein. The table records nearly 300,000 distinct CDR3 sequences, 7.5% to 9.5% of them present only once. General study points: Post-booster repertoires again held most primary-vaccination clones (approximately 96% CD4, 88% CD8).

The chain couples TRBV3-2 to TRBJ2-7. TRBV3-2 has pseudogene status. The TCR comes from a man aged 18 to 35 who received the YFV17D yellow fever vaccine. This material consisted of CD4+ T cells sorted from PBMCs, taken 5 days after the yellow fever booster vaccination. This CDR3 reads CASRADYEQYF. The CDR3 nucleotides read TGTGCCAGCAGGGCGGACTACGAGCAGTACTTC.